Included here is one TCR beta chain sequence, with context. Its cognate antigen is unknown. From germline, CDR1 is MNHNS and CDR2 SASEGT. This CDR3 spans 13 amino acids. V lost 6 bases, J lost 3 bases, and 4 bases stayed unmatched. This sample is drawn from a study of human T cells and chemical hapten exposure. Whole-study context: Affected patients, primarily female, had alopecia areata, totalis or universalis.

The study used a library that attached unique molecular identifiers to individual cDNA molecules. TCRdb reprocessed the reads via MiXCR and lists one record per CDR3 protein. The data hold about a thousand distinct CDR3 sequences, with about 53% observed a single time. Sample treatment: therapeutic diphenylcyclopropenone sensitization with weekly scalp DPC. Patients had alopecia, were aged 18 to 70, and were not pregnant. Study-wide results and limits: Significantly greater numbers of large CDR3 similarity clusters came from expanded TCRs than from controls. PT1 expanded TCR counts correlated positively with patch test score.

Sample: whole blood, taken before DPC sensitization or 2, 6, or about 24 weeks after (not recorded which). The rearrangement uses TRBV6-1 and TRBJ2-7, with TRBD1 matching 8 bases. The clonotype comes from an adult with alopecia areata. Some clones in this sample may be carry-over from other donors' samples. This table probably holds off-target reads from a library built for another chain. The CDR3 reads CASSLGQVYEQYF. For the CDR3, the DNA is TGTGCCAGCAGCCTGGGACAGGTCTACGAGCAGTACTTC.